This TCR beta chain comes out of a study of long-term antiretroviral therapy in people with HIV. General study points: Narrower CDR3 length ranges marked HIV repertoires relative to controls. Blood in the study was drawn between about 2004 and 2017, possibly under older ART regimens, which may be less effective than current ones. Diversity increased after ART yet remained lower than in transplant donor controls.

This clone was found a few times. Its specificity is not known. Survey-level resolution applied to immunoSEQ assay v3.0. The method was immunoSEQ multiplex PCR; TCRdb's version includes in-frame clones alone and lacks a portion of them. Of approximately 37,000 clones in the sample, roughly four fifths were seen once. Material: unsorted PBMCs, obtained 1 year after starting antiretroviral therapy. The sequence came from a man aged 18 to 29 with HIV.

The CDR3 DNA is TGTGCCAGCAGTTTAGCCGGCAGGGAAGCTTTCTTT. It specifies CASSLAGREAFF. The V call is TRBV27, the J call TRBJ1-1; D gene ambiguous. The ends were cut back, 2 bases at V and 8 bases at J, with 9 bases in the middle. CDR1 and CDR2 (germline): MNHEY, SMNVEV (reference sequence). The CDR3 spans 12 residues.